The following is a T cell receptor beta chain sequence with its context. The target antigen is unknown. Libraries were prepared by immunoSEQ multiplex PCR; TCRdb keeps only in-frame clonotypes and omits some of them. The sample has around 33,000 clones; roughly 84% are singletons. The data derive from a study of OX40 agonist ivuxolimab in advanced cancers. Overall study: The mean age was approximately 60 years, ranging from roughly 23 to 79, with about 87% of participants male. Prior anti-PD-1, anti-PD-L1 or anti-CTLA-4 therapy was allowed; around 43% had some.

The germline gives CDR1 LGHNA, CDR2 YNFKEQ. This CDR3 is built from 16 residues. V shed 1 base, J shed 9 bases, and the junction held 10 bases outside the gene matches. Findings and caveats of the study: More expanded clones were found, on average, in CD8+ than in CD4+ T cells. Low normalized T-cell clonal expansion was also seen in some nonresponders.

The chain uses TRBV4-2 and TRBJ1-5; 9 bases agree with TRBD1. The receptor's source is an adult with an advanced solid tumor such as melanoma, head and neck, liver or kidney cancer. The sequencing here drew on CD4+ or CD8+ T cells sorted from blood, taken in a trial of the OX40 agonist ivuxolimab. Written as DNA, the CDR3 is TGTGCCAGCAGCCAAGGGCTTGGACAGGGGTCAGGGCCCCAGCATTTT. This gives the protein CASSQGLGQGSGPQHF.